This T cell receptor beta chain was sequenced for a study of spatial heterogeneity in lung cancer. This clonotype was detected ten times or more. MiXCR, applied by TCRdb to the 5' RACE reads, yields one record per CDR3 protein. The sample has a few thousand distinct CDR3 sequences; approximately 20% are singletons. Time point indicated: sample taken at primary tumor resection. TCRs were sequenced from unsorted whole RNA of tumor, nontumor lung or PBMC. In germline, CDR1 is LGHDT, CDR2 YNNKEL (reference sequence). With 1 base removed from V and 1 base from J, the gap between germline ends came to 10 bases. This CDR3 is 16 amino acids long.

The sequence came from a male donor with early-stage non-small cell lung cancer. Here the sequenced sample was PBMCs, taken at surgery. The V and J genes are TRBV3-1 and TRBJ1-4, with D perhaps matching TRBD1 (6 bases). DNA of the CDR3: TGTGCCAGCAGCCAAGGGACGGACAGAACTAATGAAAAACTGTTTTTT. Its translation: CASSQGTDRTNEKLFF.